Below are 5 T cell receptor beta chains sequenced from a single sample in a study of human T cells and chemical hapten exposure. MiXCR, run by TCRdb on the RACE reads, gives a single entry per CDR3 protein. This sample has 35,000 to 45,000 distinct CDR3 sequences, with around 12% found just once. As to time point: pre-sensitization, week 0. Documented treatment: therapeutic diphenylcyclopropenone sensitization with weekly scalp DPC. The material was whole blood, obtained in connection with sensitization to the hapten diphenylcyclopropenone (DPC). These receptors were obtained from a woman younger than 45 with alopecia areata. Some clones in this sample may be carry-over from other donors' samples.

This chain connects TRBV11-2 to TRBJ1-1; TRBD1 might be the D (5 bases). The CDR3 loop spans 21 amino acids. Per germline, CDR1 SGHAT and CDR2 FQNNGV. The V end lost 3 bases, the J end lost 1 base, and 30 bases lay between the germline ends. The CDR3 coding sequence is TGTGCCAGCAGCTTCCGAATTATTTCCCGGGCAGGGTTGGGAGAGAACACTGAAGCTTTCTTT. Protein: CASSFRIISRAGLGENTEAFF.

J is TRBJ2-7 and V is TRBV29-1, with TRBD2 identical over 8 bases. In germline, CDR1 is SQVTM, CDR2 ANQGSEA. Trimming took 6 bases from V and 4 from J; bases not matched to a gene: 11. This CDR3 contains 14 residues. This CDR3 reads CSVWMGREDYEQYF. DNA for the CDR3: TGCAGCGTCTGGATGGGGCGGGAGGATTACGAGCAGTACTTC.

This chain connects TRBV6-6 to TRBJ2-3; maybe TRBD2 (6 bases). V lost 6 bases and J lost 7, with 23 bases in between. Germline CDR1 reads MNHNY; CDR2 reads SVGAGI (reference sequence). The CDR3 length is 16 residues. The CDR3 DNA reads as TGTGCCAGCAGCTCACTAATGGGGGTAGCGGTGAATACGCAGTATTTT. Protein: CASSSLMGVAVNTQYF.

This chain links TRBV5-1 with TRBJ2-7; 13 bases match TRBD2. Germline V CDR1 and CDR2: SGHRS, YFSETQ. J was trimmed by 7 bases and V by 7 bases; bases with no gene match: 8. The length of the CDR3 is 14 residues. CDR3 sequence (DNA): TGCGCCAGCTGTCCGGGACTAGCGGGAAGAGAGCAGTACTTC. This translates into CASCPGLAGREQYF.

This clonotype has a count of ten or more. This chain joins TRBV5-1 and TRBJ1-1, with 8 bases matching TRBD1. CDR1 is SGHRS, CDR2 YFSETQ, per germline. With V trimmed by 4 bases and J by 2 bases, 7 bases remained unmatched. This CDR3 has 15 amino acids. The CDR3 sequence: CASSIGQGGNTEAFF. The CDR3 nucleotides read TGCGCCAGCAGCATAGGACAGGGTGGCAACACTGAAGCTTTCTTT. The full variable domain, completed using reference TRBV5-1 and TRBJ1-1, is KAGVTQTPRYLIKTRGQQVTLSCSPISGHRSVSWYQQTPGQGLQFLFEYFSETQRNKGNFPGRFSGRQFSNSRSEMNVSTLELGDSALYLCASSIGQGGNTEAFFGQGTRLTVV.